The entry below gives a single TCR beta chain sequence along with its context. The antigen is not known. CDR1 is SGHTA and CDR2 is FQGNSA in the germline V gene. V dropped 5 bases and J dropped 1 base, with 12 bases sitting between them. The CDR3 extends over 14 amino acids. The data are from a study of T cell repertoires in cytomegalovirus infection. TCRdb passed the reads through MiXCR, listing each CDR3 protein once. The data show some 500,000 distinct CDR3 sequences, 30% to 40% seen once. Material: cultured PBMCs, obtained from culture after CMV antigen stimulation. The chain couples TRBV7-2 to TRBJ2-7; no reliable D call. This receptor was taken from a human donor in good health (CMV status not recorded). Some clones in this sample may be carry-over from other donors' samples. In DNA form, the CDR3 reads TGTGCCAGCAGCCAAATCGCCATGTCCTACGAGCAGTACTTC. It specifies CASSQIAMSYEQYF.